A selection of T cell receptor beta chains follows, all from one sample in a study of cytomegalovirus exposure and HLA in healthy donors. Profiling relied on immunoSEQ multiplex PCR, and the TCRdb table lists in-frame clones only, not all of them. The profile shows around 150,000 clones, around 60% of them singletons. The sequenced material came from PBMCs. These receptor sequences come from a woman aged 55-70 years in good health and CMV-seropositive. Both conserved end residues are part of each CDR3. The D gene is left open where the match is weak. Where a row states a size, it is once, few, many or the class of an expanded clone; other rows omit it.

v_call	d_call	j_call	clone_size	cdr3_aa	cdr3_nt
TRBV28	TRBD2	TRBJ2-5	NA	CATHPNSGGGALETQYF	TGTGCCACCCACCCCAATAGTGGGGGGGGTGCCTTGGAGACCCAGTACTTC
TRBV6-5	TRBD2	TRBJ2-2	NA	CASSFRREGTGELFF	TGTGCCAGCAGTTTCCGCCGGGAGGGCACCGGGGAGCTGTTTTTT
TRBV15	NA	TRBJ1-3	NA	CATSRDPGAGNTIYF	TGTGCCACCAGCAGAGATCCAGGGGCTGGAAACACCATATATTTT
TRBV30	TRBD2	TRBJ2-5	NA	CAWIPLTGGYQETQYF	TGTGCCTGGATACCCTTAACGGGAGGGTACCAAGAGACCCAGTACTTC
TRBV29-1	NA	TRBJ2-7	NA	CSVEMAEDYEQYF	TGCAGCGTTGAAATGGCGGAAGACTACGAGCAGTACTTC
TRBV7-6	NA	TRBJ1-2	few	CASSPMATDYGYTF	TGTGCCAGCAGCCCCATGGCGACAGACTATGGCTACACCTTC
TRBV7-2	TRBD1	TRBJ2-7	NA	CASSLASGRQGREQYF	TGTGCCAGCAGCTTAGCTTCCGGAAGACAGGGGCGGGAGCAGTACTTC
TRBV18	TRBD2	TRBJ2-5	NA	CASSPRVVAGGQETQYF	TGTGCCAGCTCCCCGCGTGTAGTGGCGGGAGGTCAAGAGACCCAGTACTTC
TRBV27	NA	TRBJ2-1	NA	CAPSTGVYNEQFF	TGTGCCCCCTCGACGGGAGTATACAATGAGCAGTTCTTC
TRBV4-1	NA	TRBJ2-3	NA	CASSQVIQGPDTQYF	TGCGCCAGCAGCCAAGTCATCCAGGGTCCAGATACGCAGTATTTT
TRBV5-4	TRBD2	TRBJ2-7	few	CAYEGLAGEGSYEQYF	TGTGCCTACGAAGGGCTAGCGGGAGAGGGCTCCTACGAGCAGTACTTC
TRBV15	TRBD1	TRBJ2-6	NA	CATRGTGGRANVLTF	TGTGCCACCAGAGGGACAGGAGGAAGGGCCAACGTCCTGACTTTC
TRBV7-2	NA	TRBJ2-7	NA	CASARTSTYEQYF	TGTGCCAGCGCCCGGACTTCTACCTACGAGCAGTACTTC
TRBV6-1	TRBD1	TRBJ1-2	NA	CASSDNRGTNYGYTF	TGTGCCAGCAGTGACAACAGGGGAACTAACTATGGCTACACCTTC
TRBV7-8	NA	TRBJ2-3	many	CASSFPREDTQYF	TGTGCCAGCAGCTTCCCCAGGGAAGATACGCAGTATTTT
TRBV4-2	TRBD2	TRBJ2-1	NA	CASSQLAGLNNEQFF	TGTGCCAGCAGCCAGCTAGCGGGACTAAACAATGAGCAGTTCTTC
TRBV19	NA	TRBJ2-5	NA	CASSSPTGQETQYF	TGTGCCAGTAGTTCGCCGACAGGCCAAGAGACCCAGTACTTC
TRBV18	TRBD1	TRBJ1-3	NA	CASSAGTGSSGNTIYF	TGTGCCAGCTCGGCCGGGACAGGGAGCTCTGGAAACACCATATATTTT
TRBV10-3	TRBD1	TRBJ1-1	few	CAISESMGQVTEAFF	TGTGCCATCAGTGAATCGATGGGACAGGTTACTGAAGCTTTCTTT
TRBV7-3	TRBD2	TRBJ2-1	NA	CASSKIGVGGAYNEQFF	TGTGCCAGCAGCAAAATCGGAGTTGGGGGGGCCTACAATGAGCAGTTCTTC
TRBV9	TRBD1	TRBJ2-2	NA	CASSGTGGTGELFF	TGTGCCAGCAGCGGGACAGGGGGGACCGGGGAGCTGTTTTTT
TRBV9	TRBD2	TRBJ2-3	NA	CASSSAGGKDTQYF	TGTGCCAGCTCTTCAGCGGGAGGGAAAGATACGCAGTATTTT
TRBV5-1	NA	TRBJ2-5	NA	CASSEGDTQETQYF	TGCGCCAGCAGCGAGGGAGACACCCAAGAGACCCAGTACTTC
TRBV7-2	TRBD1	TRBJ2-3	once	CASSTRQGAVTDTQYF	TGTGCCAGCAGCACACGACAGGGGGCAGTGACAGATACGCAGTATTTT
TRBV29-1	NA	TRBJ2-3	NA	CSVTSGGGGDTQYF	TGCAGCGTAACTTCGGGGGGCGGGGGAGATACGCAGTATTTT
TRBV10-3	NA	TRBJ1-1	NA	CASSWGDMNTEAFF	TGTGCCTCATCATGGGGGGATATGAACACTGAAGCTTTCTTT
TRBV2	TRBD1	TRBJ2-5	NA	CASSNRGSPPVETQYF	TGTGCCAGCAGTAACAGGGGGTCTCCCCCTGTCGAGACCCAGTACTTC
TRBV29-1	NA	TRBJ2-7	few	CSVEGAGTPSSYEQYF	TGCAGCGTCGAAGGTGCCGGGACACCGAGCTCCTACGAGCAGTACTTC
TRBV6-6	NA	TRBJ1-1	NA	CASSPRGAGLVVAFF	TGTGCCAGCAGTCCCCGGGGGGCAGGGTTGGTGGTTGCTTTCTTT
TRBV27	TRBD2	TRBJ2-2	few	CASTVGTSGNTGELFF	TGTGCCAGCACCGTCGGGACTAGCGGGAACACCGGGGAGCTGTTTTTT
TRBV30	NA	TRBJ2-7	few	CAWSVLKGVRAYEQYF	TGTGCCTGGAGTGTACTAAAGGGGGTGAGGGCCTACGAGCAGTACTTC
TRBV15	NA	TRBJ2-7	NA	CATSTTQGPTLTYEQYF	TGTGCCACCAGCACTACACAGGGTCCTACACTAACCTACGAGCAGTACTTC
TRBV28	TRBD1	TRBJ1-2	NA	CASSFRTGGRYGYTF	TGTGCCAGCAGTTTCAGGACAGGGGGCCGCTATGGCTACACCTTC
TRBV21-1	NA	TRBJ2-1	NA	CASSPQGIASSYNEQFF	TGTGCCAGCAGCCCCCAGGGGATAGCCTCGTCCTACAATGAGCAGTTCTTC
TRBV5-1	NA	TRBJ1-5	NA	CASSSGDRLNQPQHF	TGCGCCAGCAGCAGCGGAGACAGGCTCAATCAGCCCCAGCATTTT
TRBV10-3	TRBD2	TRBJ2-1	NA	CASRTSEYNEQFF	TGTGCCAGCAGGACTAGCGAGTACAATGAGCAGTTCTTC
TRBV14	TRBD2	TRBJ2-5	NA	CASSQWTSGRVQYF	TGTGCCAGCAGCCAATGGACTAGCGGGAGAGTCCAGTACTTC
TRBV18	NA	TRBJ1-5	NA	CASSPNQGSNQPQHF	TGTGCCAGCTCACCAAATCAGGGAAGCAATCAGCCCCAGCATTTT
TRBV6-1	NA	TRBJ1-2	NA	CASSERGYGYTF	TGTGCCAGCAGTGAACGGGGATATGGCTACACCTTC
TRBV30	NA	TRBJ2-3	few	CARSDLNTQYF	TGTGCCCGCTCAGATTTAAATACGCAGTATTTT
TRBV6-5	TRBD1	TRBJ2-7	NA	CASSKPGQGGEQYF	TGTGCCAGTTCCAAACCGGGACAGGGGGGCGAGCAGTACTTC
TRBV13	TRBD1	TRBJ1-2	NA	CASSLIPGQGFGYGYTF	TGTGCCAGCAGCTTAATTCCGGGACAGGGATTCGGTTATGGCTACACCTTC
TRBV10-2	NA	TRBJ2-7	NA	CASTLGGSSYEQYF	TGCGCCAGCACCCTCGGCGGTAGCTCCTACGAGCAGTACTTC